The clone carrying this T cell receptor beta chain came up a few times. The sample is drawn from a study of blood T cell repertoires in COVID-19. The table came from immunoSEQ multiplex PCR; TCRdb's copy has only in-frame clones and leaves some out. The sample records 200,000 to 250,000 clones, about 80% being singletons. Per germline, CDR1 SGHRS and CDR2 YFSETQ. With 4 bases removed from V and 5 bases from J, the gap between germline ends came to 19 bases. CDR3 length: 16 amino acids. Adults between roughly 18 and 90 years of age took part from 20 to 25 US areas. Clinical history as reported by participants underpinned cohort assignment. Cohort 3 donors were reported recovered after two negative PCRs, clearance, or symptom resolution.

The sequence derives from a middle-aged man who had recovered from COVID-19. The sequenced sample consisted of PBMCs or T cells enriched from blood (not recorded which). The V and J genes are TRBV5-1 and TRBJ1-3, with a possible D match to TRBD1 (6 bases). The DNA of the CDR3 is TGCGCCAGCAGCCCCGGAACAGGGAAATACCGAAACACCATATATTTT. Its translation is CASSPGTGKYRNTIYF.